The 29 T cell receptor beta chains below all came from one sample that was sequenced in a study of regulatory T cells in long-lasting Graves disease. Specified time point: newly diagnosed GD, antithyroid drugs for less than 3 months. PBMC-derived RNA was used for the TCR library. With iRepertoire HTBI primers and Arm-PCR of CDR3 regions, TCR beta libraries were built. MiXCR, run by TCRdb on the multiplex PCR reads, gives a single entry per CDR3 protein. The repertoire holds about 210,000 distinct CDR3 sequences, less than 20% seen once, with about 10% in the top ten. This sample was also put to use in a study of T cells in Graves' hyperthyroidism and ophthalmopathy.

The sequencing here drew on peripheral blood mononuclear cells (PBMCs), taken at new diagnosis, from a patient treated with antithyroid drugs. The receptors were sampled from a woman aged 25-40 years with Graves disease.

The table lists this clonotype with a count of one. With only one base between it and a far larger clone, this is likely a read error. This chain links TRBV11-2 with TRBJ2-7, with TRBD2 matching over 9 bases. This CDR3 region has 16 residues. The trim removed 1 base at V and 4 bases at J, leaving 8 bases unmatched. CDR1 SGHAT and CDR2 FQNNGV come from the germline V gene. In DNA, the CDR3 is TGTGCCAGCAGCTTAGCCCTCCGACTAGCGGTTTACGAGCAGTACTTC. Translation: CASSLALRLAVYEQYF.

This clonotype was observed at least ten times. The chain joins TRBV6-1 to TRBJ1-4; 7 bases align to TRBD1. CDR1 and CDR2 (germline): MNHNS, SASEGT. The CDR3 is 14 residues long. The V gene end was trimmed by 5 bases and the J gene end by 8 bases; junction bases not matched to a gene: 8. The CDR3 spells CASSKTGTGEKLFF. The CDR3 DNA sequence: TGTGCCAGCAGTAAGACAGGGACGGGGGAAAAACTGTTTTTT.

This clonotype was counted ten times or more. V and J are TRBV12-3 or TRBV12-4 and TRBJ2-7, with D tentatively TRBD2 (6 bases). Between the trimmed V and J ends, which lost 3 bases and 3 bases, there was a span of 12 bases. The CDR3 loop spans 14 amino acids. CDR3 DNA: TGTGCCAGCAGTTTTGGAGGGGCAGGCTACGAGCAGTACTTC. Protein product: CASSFGGAGYEQYF.

The CDR3, as DNA: TGTGCCAGTAGTATTGACGGGGGAACAGCTTTCTTT. Encoded protein: CASSIDGGTAFF. The chain combines TRBV19 with TRBJ1-1; maybe TRBD1 (5 bases). Per germline, CDR1 LNHDA and CDR2 SQIVND (reference sequence). With 3 bases removed from V and 10 bases from J, the gap between germline ends came to 12 bases. This CDR3 region has 12 residues.

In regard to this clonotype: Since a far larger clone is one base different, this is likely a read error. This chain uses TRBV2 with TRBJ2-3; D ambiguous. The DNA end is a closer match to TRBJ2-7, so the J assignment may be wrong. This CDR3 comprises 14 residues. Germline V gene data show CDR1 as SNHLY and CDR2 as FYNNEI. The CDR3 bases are TGTGCCAGCAGTGGGGAATCGGTCTCCTGCGAGCAGTACTTC. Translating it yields CASSGESVSCEQYF.

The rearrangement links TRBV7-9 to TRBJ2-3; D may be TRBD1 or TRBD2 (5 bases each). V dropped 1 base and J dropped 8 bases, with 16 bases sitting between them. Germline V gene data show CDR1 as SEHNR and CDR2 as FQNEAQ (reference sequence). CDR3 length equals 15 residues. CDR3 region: CASSLGGTQSGTQYF. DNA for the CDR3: TGTGCCAGCAGCTTAGGTGGGACCCAGTCTGGTACGCAGTATTTT.

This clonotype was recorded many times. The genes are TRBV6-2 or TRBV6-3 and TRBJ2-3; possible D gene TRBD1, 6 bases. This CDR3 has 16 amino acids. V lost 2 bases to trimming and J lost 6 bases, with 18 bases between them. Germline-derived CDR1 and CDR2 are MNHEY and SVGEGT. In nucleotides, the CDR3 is TGTGCCAGCAGTTACGGGGTTTTAGGGGGTACGGATACGCAGTATTTT. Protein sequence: CASSYGVLGGTDTQYF.

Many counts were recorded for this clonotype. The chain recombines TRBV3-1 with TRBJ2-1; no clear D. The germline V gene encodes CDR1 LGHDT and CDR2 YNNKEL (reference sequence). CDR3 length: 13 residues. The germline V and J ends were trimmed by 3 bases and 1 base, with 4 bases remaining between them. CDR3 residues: CASSQVSYNEQFF. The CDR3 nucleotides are TGTGCCAGCAGCCAGGTGTCCTACAATGAGCAGTTCTTC.

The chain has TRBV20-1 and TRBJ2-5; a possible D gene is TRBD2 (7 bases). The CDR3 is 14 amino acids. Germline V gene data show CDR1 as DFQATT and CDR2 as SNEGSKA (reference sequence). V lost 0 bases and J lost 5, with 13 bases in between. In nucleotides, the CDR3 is TGCAGTGCTAGAGATGGGGGGGGGGCTGAGACCCAGTACTTC. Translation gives CSARDGGGAETQYF.

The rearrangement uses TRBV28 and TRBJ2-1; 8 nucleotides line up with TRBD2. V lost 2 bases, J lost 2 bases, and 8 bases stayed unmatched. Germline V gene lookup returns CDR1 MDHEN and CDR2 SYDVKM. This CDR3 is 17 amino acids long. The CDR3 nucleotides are TGTGCCAGCAGTTTAAGTGGGTGGCGGGAGGCCTACAATGAGCAGTTCTTC. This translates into CASSLSGWREAYNEQFF. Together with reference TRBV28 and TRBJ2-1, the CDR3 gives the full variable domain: DVKVTQSSRYLVKRTGEKVFLECVQDMDHENMFWYRQDPGLGLRLIYFSYDVKMKEKGDIPEGYSVSREKKERFSLILESASTNQTSMYLCASSLSGWREAYNEQFFGPGTRLTVL.

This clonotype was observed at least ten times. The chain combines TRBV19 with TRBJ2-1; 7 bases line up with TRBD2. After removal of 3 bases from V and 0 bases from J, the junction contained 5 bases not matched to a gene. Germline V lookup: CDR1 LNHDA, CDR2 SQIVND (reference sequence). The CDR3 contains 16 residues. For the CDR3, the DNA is TGTGCCAGTAGTATGATCAGCGGGACCTCCTACAATGAGCAGTTCTTC. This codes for CASSMISGTSYNEQFF.

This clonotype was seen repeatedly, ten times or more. The CDR3 DNA follows: TGTGCCTGGAGTGGACGGGGCGGGACTAGCACAGATACGCAGTATTTT. Translating gives CAWSGRGGTSTDTQYF. The V gene is TRBV30, the J gene TRBJ2-3; maybe TRBD2 (6 bases). The CDR3 runs to 16 residues. CDR1 is GTSNPN and CDR2 is SVGIG in the germline V gene (reference sequence). V was shortened by 1 base and J by 0 bases, with 14 bases between the two germline ends.

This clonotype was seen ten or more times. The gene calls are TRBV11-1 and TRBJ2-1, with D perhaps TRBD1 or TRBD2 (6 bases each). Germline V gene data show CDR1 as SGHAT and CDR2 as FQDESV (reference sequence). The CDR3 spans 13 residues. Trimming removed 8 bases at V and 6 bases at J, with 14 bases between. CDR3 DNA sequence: TGTGCCAGCGGTAACAGGGACTTCAATGAGCAGTTCTTC. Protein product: CASGNRDFNEQFF. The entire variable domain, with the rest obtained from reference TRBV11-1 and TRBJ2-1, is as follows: EAEVAQSPRYKITEKSQAVAFWCDPISGHATLYWYRQILGQGPELLVQFQDESVVDDSQLPKDRFSAERLKGVDSTLKIQPAELGDSAMYLCASGNRDFNEQFFGPGTRLTVL.

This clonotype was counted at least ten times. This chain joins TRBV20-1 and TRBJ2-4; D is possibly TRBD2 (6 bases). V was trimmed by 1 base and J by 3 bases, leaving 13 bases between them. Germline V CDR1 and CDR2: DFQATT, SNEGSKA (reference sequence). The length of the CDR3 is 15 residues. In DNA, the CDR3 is TGCAGTGCTAGAGGCGGGGTGAGGGGCAAAAACATTCAGTACTTC. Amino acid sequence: CSARGGVRGKNIQYF.

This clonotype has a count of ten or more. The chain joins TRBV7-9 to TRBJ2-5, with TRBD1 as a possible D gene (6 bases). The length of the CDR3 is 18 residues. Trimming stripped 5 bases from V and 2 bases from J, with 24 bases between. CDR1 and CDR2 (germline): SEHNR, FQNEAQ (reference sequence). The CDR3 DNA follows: TGTGCCAGCAGCCACCTGGCCGGGACACGGCTAAGTCAAGAGACCCAGTACTTC. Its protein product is CASSHLAGTRLSQETQYF.

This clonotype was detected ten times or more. The CDR3 region has the DNA TGCAGTGCTTTAGGTTTGGGGACTGGAAACACCATATATTTT. It translates to CSALGLGTGNTIYF. V gene TRBV20-1 combines with J gene TRBJ1-3; no firm D call. With 5 bases removed from V and 2 bases from J, the gap between germline ends came to 13 bases. The CDR3 covers 14 residues. Germline CDR1 DFQATT, CDR2 SNEGSKA (reference sequence).

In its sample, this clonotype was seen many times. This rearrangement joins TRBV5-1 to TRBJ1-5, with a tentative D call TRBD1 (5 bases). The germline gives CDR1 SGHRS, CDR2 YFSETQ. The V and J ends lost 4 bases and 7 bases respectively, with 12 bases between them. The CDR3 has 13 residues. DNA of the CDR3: TGCGCCAGCAGCCCCTGGGGGGGGCAGCCCCAGCATTTT. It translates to CASSPWGGQPQHF.

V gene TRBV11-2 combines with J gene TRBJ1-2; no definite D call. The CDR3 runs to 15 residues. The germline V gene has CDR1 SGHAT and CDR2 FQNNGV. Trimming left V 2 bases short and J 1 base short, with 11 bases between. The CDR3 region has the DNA TGTGCCAGCAGCTTAAATGCAGACTTTAACTATGGCTACACCTTC. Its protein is CASSLNADFNYGYTF. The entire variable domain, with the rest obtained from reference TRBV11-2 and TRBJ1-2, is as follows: EAGVAQSPRYKIIEKRQSVAFWCNPISGHATLYWYQQILGQGPKLLIQFQNNGVVDDSQLPKDRFSAERLKGVDSTLKIQPAKLEDSAVYLCASSLNADFNYGYTFGSGTRLTVV.

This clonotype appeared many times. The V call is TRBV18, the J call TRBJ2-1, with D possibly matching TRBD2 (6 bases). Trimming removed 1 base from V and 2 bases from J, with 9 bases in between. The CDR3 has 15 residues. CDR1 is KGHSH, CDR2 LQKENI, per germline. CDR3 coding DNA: TGTGCCAGCTCACCACGGGGGAGGACCTACAATGAGCAGTTCTTC. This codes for CASSPRGRTYNEQFF. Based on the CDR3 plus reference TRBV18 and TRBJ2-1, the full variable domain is NAGVMQNPRHLVRRRGQEARLRCSPMKGHSHVYWYRQLPEEGLKFMVYLQKENIIDESGMPKERFSAEFPKEGPSILRIQQVVRGDSAAYFCASSPRGRTYNEQFFGPGTRLTVL.

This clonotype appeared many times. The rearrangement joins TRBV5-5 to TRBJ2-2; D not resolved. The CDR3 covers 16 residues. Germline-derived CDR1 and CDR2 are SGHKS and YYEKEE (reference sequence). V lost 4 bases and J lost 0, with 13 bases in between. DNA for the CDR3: TGTGCCAGCAGCCACCGGCCGATACCGAACACCGGGGAGCTGTTTTTT. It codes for CASSHRPIPNTGELFF.

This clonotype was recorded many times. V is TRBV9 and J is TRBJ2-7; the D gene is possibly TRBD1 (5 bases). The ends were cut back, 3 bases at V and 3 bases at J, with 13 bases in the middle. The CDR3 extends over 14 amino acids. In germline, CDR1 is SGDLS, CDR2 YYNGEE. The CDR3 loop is CASSATVAGYEQYF. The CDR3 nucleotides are TGTGCCAGCAGCGCGACAGTCGCAGGCTACGAGCAGTACTTC.

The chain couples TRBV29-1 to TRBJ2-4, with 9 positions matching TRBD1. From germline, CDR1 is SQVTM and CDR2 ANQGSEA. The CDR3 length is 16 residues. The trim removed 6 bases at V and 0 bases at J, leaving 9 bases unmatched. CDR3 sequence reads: CSVHYVGQGAKNIQYF. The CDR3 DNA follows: TGCAGCGTACACTACGTGGGACAGGGAGCCAAAAACATTCAGTACTTC. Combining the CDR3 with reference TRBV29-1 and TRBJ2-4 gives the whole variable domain SAVISQKPSRDICQRGTSLTIQCQVDSQVTMMFWYRQQPGQSLTLIATANQGSEATYESGFVIDKFPISRPNLTFSTLTVSNMSPEDSSIYLCSVHYVGQGAKNIQYFGAGTRLSVL.

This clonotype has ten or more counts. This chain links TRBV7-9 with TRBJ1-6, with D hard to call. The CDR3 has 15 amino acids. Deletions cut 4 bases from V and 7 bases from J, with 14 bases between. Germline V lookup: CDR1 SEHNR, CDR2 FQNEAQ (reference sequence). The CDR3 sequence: CASSSSGLRNSPLHF. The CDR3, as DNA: TGTGCCAGCAGCTCCTCGGGGTTAAGGAATTCACCCCTCCACTTT.

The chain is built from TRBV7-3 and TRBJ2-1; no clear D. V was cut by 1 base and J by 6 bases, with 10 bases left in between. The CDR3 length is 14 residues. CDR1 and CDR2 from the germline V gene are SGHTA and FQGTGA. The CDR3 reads CASSLKFGVNEQFF. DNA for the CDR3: TGTGCCAGCAGCTTAAAATTTGGAGTCAATGAGCAGTTCTTC.

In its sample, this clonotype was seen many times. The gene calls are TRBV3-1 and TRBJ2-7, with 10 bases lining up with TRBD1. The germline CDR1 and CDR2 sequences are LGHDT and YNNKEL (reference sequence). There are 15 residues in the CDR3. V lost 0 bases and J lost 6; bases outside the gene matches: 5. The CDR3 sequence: CASSQDVRTGGEQYF. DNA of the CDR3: TGTGCCAGCAGCCAAGATGTGAGGACAGGGGGCGAGCAGTACTTC.

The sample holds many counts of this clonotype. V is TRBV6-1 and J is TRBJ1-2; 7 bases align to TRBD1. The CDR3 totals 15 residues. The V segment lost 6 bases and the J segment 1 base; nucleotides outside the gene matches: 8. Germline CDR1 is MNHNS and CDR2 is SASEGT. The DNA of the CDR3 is TGTGCCAGCAGCCCGGTACAGGGGTTTAACTATGGCTACACCTTC. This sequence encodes CASSPVQGFNYGYTF.

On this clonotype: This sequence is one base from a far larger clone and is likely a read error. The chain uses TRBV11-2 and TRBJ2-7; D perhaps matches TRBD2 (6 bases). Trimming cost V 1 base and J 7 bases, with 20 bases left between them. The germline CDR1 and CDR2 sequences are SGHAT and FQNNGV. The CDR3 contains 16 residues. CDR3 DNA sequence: TGTGCCAGCAGCTTAGTGGAACTAGCAGAATACAATGAGCAGTACTTC. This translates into CASSLVELAEYNEQYF.

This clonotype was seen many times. The CDR3 DNA reads as TGTGCCAGCAGCAAGGGGGACAGGGATGGATCTGAGCAGTTCTTC. Translated, it gives CASSKGDRDGSEQFF. The chain is built from TRBV6-1 and TRBJ2-1; 9 positions agree with TRBD1. The germline gives CDR1 MNHNS, CDR2 SASEGT. Unmatched junction bases numbered 12, after V lost 6 bases and J lost 9 bases. The CDR3 runs to 15 residues.

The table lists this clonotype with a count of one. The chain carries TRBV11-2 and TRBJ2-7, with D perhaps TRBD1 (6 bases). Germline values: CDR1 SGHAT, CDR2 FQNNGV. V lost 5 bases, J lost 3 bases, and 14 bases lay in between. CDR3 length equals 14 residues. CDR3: CASSTGHNSYEQYF. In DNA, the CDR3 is TGTGCCAGCAGCACGGGACACAACAGCTACGAGCAGTACTTC.